This TCR beta chain was retrieved from a study of T cell changes during pregnancy in multiple sclerosis. Germline V gene data show CDR1 as MRHNA and CDR2 as SNTAGT. The CDR3 is 15 residues long. Trimming cost V 2 bases and J 5 bases; bases outside gene matches: 2. Clones were read by immunoSEQ multiplex PCR, and TCRdb kept only the in-frame ones, dropping some. The table has roughly 41,000 clones, around nine tenths seen once. The chain employs TRBV6-4 and TRBJ2-1, with 11 bases aligning to TRBD2. The clonotype comes from a female donor with multiple sclerosis, enrolled in a pregnancy study. Sequencing used CD8+ T cells from peripheral blood mononuclear cells, obtained in the third trimester of pregnancy. The CDR3 bases are TGTGCCAGCAGTGACGCTAGCGGGGGGAACAATGAGCAGTTCTTC. Residues: CASSDASGGNNEQFF.